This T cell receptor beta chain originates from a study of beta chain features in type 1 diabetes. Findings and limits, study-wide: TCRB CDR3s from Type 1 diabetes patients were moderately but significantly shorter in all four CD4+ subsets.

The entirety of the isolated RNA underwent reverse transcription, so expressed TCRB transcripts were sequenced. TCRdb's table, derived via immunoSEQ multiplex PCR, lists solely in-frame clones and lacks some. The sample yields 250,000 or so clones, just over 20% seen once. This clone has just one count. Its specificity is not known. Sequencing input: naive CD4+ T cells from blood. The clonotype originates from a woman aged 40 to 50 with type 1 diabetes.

The DNA of the CDR3 is TGTGCCAGCAGCCGCAAGGGACATACTCCACCGGCGGAGCTGTTTTTT. Protein: CASSRKGHTPPAELFF. The chain combines TRBV7-3 with TRBJ2-2, with D possibly matching TRBD1 (6 bases). The CDR3 runs 16 residues. Trimming removed 5 bases from V and 10 bases from J, with 23 bases in between. The germline gives CDR1 SGHTA, CDR2 FQGTGA.